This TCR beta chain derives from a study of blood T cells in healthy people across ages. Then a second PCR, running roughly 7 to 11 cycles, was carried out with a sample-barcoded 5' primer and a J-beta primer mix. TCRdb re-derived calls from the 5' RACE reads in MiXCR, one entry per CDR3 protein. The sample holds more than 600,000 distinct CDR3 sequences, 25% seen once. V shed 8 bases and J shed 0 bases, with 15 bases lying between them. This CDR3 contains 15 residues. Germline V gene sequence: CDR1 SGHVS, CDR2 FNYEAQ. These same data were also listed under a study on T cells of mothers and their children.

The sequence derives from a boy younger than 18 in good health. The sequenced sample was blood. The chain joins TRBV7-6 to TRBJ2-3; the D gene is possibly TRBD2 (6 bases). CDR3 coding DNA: TGTGCCAGCGGACGGGGCGGGACTAGCACAGATACGCAGTATTTT. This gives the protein CASGRGGTSTDTQYF.